This TCR beta chain was observed in a study of response to subunit inactivated influenza vaccine. Each CDR3 protein gets one entry after TCRdb re-called the RT-PCR reads with MiXCR. The sample gives hundreds of thousands of distinct CDR3 sequences, approximately 10% of which show up once; 9.5% to 11% is in the top ten. In germline, CDR1 is DFQATT, CDR2 SNEGSKA (reference sequence). V shed 4 bases and J shed 5 bases, with 14 bases lying between them. The CDR3 runs 13 residues. The same data also went into a second study, on T cells expressing NK-cell markers. From that paper: Scientists made TCR beta cDNA using 5'RACE template switching with UMIs. An anti-gamma-delta TCR antibody was added in several experiments. It restricted sorting to alpha-beta TCR-expressing T cells.

This TCR came from a man over 45 who received an inactivated influenza vaccine. The sample in question was PBMCs from blood, obtained on the day of vaccination. The chain joins TRBV20-1 to TRBJ2-5, with D perhaps matching TRBD2 (5 bases). CDR3 sequence: CSAIAKSFETQYF. As DNA, the CDR3 is TGCAGTGCTATAGCGAAATCGTTCGAGACCCAGTACTTC.